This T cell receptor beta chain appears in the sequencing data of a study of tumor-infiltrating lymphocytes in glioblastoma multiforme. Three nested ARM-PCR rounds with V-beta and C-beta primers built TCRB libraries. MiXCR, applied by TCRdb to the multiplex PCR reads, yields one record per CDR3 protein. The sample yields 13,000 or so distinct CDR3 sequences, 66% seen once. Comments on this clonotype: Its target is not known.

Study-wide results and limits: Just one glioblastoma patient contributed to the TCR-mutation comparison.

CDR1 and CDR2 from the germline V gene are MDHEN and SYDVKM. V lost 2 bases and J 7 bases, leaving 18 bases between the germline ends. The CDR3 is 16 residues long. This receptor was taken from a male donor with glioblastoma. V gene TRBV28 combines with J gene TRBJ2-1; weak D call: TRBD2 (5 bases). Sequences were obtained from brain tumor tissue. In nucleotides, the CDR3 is TGTGCCAGCAGTTTAGGTTCGGCCGACCGGGGTAATGAGCAGTTCTTC. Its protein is CASSLGSADRGNEQFF.